The 5 T cell receptor beta chains listed next were all sequenced from one sample in a study of CD4 T cells in relation to SARS-CoV-2 and coronaviruses. The unexposed donors gave CD4+ T cells in about 2010-2019, prior to COVID-19. CD4+ T cells were isolated from the cells after 10 days of culture. Antigens of these TCRs are unknown. Clones were sequenced by immunoSEQ multiplex PCR, and TCRdb holds only the in-frame ones, with some missing. The profile shows around 25,000 clones, about 76% of them singletons. Material: CD4+ T cells from PBMCs, cultured in vitro. These receptors came from a human donor in good health.

V and J are TRBV4-1 and TRBJ1-3, with 7 bases matching TRBD1. CDR3 size: 17 residues. In germline, CDR1 is MGHRA, CDR2 YSYEKL. The V gene end was trimmed by 4 bases and the J gene end by 0 bases; junction bases not matched to a gene: 9. Here the CDR3 reads CASSPLDRLSSGNTIYF. The DNA of the CDR3 is TGCGCCAGCAGCCCCCTGGACAGGTTAAGCTCTGGAAACACCATATATTTT.

V is TRBV6-2 or TRBV6-3 and J is TRBJ1-2; perhaps TRBD1 as D (6 bases). CDR3 size: 14 residues. Germline V CDR1 and CDR2: MNHEY, SVGEGT. Trimming removed 6 bases from V and 0 bases from J, with 11 bases in between. As DNA, the CDR3 is TGTGCCAGCAGCCAACGGACAGCTAACTATGGCTACACCTTC. This translates into CASSQRTANYGYTF.

The rearrangement links TRBV2 to TRBJ2-6; D is ambiguous. V dropped 4 bases and J dropped 4 bases, with 8 bases sitting between them. The CDR3 extends over 14 amino acids. Germline loops: CDR1 SNHLY, CDR2 FYNNEI. CDR3 region: CASSVLSGANVLTF. The CDR3 DNA is TGTGCCAGCAGTGTTTTATCAGGGGCCAACGTCCTGACTTTC. The full variable domain, its missing parts supplied by reference TRBV2 and TRBJ2-6, is EPEVTQTPSHQVTQMGQEVILRCVPISNHLYFYWYRQILGQKVEFLVSFYNNEISEKSEIFDDQFSVERPDGSNFTLKIRSTKLEDSAMYFCASSVLSGANVLTFGAGSRLTVL.

CDR3 sequence reads: CASSFTEGNSPLHF. The CDR3 DNA reads as TGTGCCAGCAGCTTTACCGAGGGTAATTCACCCCTCCACTTT. The genes are TRBV7-3 and TRBJ1-6; no firm D call. CDR1 and CDR2 (germline): SGHTA, FQGTGA. This CDR3 contains 14 residues. Trimming pared 3 bases from V and 6 bases from J, leaving 9 bases between.

The rearrangement joins TRBV5-1 to TRBJ1-5; D possibly corresponds to TRBD1 (6 bases). Deletions cut 2 bases from V and 0 bases from J, with 9 bases between. From germline, CDR1 is SGHRS and CDR2 YFSETQ. The CDR3 totals 15 residues. CDR3 sequence: CASSFSGDSNQPQHF. The CDR3 DNA sequence: TGCGCCAGCAGCTTTTCAGGGGATAGCAATCAGCCCCAGCATTTT.